These 13 T cell receptor beta chains were sequenced from one sample in a study of cytotoxic CD8 clonotypes in ibrutinib-treated CLL. The data were produced by immunoSEQ multiplex PCR, yet TCRdb's version contains in-frame clones alone and is incomplete. The data hold around 70,000 clones, with 70% to 90% observed a single time. The input for sequencing was PBMCs, taken at disease progression, from a patient treated with ibrutinib. These receptor sequences come from a human donor with chronic lymphocytic leukemia.

The chain has TRBV7-9 and TRBJ1-2, with D possibly matching TRBD1 (6 bases). Per germline, CDR1 SEHNR and CDR2 FQNEAQ (reference sequence). This CDR3 region has 16 residues. V was cut by 11 bases and J by 4 bases, with 26 bases left in between. The CDR3, as DNA: TGTGCCCTTTCCCGAGGGACAACGTATACTGTCTATGGCTACACCTTC. Protein: CALSRGTTYTVYGYTF.

This chain connects TRBV4-1 to TRBJ1-2; 8 bases map to TRBD1. The germline V gene has CDR1 MGHRA and CDR2 YSYEKL. Trimming took 2 bases from V and 4 from J; bases not matched to a gene: 12. This CDR3 has 17 amino acids. CDR3: CASSQPLRTGSTYGYTF. The DNA of the CDR3 is TGCGCCAGCAGCCAACCCCTTCGGACAGGGAGCACCTATGGCTACACCTTC.

The chain joins TRBV29-1 to TRBJ2-3; 8 bases align to TRBD2. J gave up 5 bases and V 7 bases, and 14 bases lay outside the gene matches. Germline V CDR1 and CDR2: SQVTM, ANQGSEA. This CDR3 is 15 amino acids long. This CDR3 is CSAGGGAAGGDTQYF. The CDR3 region has the DNA TGCAGCGCCGGCGGGGGAGCCGCGGGGGGAGATACGCAGTATTTT.

The genes are TRBV5-6 and TRBJ1-1; D unresolved. The CDR3 length is 12 residues. Germline V lookup: CDR1 SGHDT, CDR2 YYEEEE. The germline V and J ends were trimmed by 2 bases and 2 bases, with 4 bases remaining between them. The chain's CDR3 is CASSFSNTEAFF. As DNA, the CDR3 is TGTGCCAGCAGCTTTTCCAACACTGAAGCTTTCTTT.

This chain connects TRBV6-6 to TRBJ2-1, with TRBD1 identical over 9 bases. V was clipped by 8 bases and J by 5 bases; unmatched bases: 1. From germline, CDR1 is MNHNY and CDR2 SVGAGI (reference sequence). The CDR3 is 12 amino acids. The CDR3 loop reads CASGQGNNEQFF. CDR3 in DNA: TGTGCCAGCGGACAGGGGAACAATGAGCAGTTCTTC.

The chain is built from TRBV18 and TRBJ2-3; 13 bases are shared with TRBD2. This CDR3 has 15 residues. V was clipped by 2 bases and J by 4 bases; unmatched bases: 0. Germline V gives CDR1 KGHSH, CDR2 LQKENI. CDR3 sequence (DNA): TGTGCCAGCTCACCAGGACTAGCGGGGGCAGATACGCAGTATTTT. This gives the protein CASSPGLAGADTQYF. The variable domain in full, with the rest retrieved from reference TRBV18 and TRBJ2-3, is NAGVMQNPRHLVRRRGQEARLRCSPMKGHSHVYWYRQLPEEGLKFMVYLQKENIIDESGMPKERFSAEFPKEGPSILRIQQVVRGDSAAYFCASSPGLAGADTQYFGPGTRLTVL.

V and J are TRBV10-1 and TRBJ1-1; unclear D gene. Trimming left V 4 bases short and J 2 bases short, with 8 bases between. CDR1 is WNHNN and CDR2 is SYGVQD in the germline V gene (reference sequence). The CDR3 spans 13 residues. CDR3 residues: CASSGSANTEAFF. The DNA of the CDR3 is TGCGCCAGCAGTGGGAGTGCTAACACTGAAGCTTTCTTT.

This clone was counted a few times. The chain combines TRBV28 with TRBJ1-2, with 9 bases identical to TRBD1. Losses at the gene ends were 7 bases for V and 3 bases for J; bases not matched to a gene: 6. CDR1 is MDHEN and CDR2 is SYDVKM in the germline V gene. The CDR3 length is 14 residues. The CDR3, as DNA: TGTGCCAGCACCGACAGGGGGGCGTACTATGGCTACACCTTC. This codes for CASTDRGAYYGYTF.

The chain joins TRBV9 to TRBJ2-1; TRBD1 aligns across 8 bases. This CDR3 has 15 residues. Germline V gene sequence: CDR1 SGDLS, CDR2 YYNGEE. The V and J ends lost 2 bases and 7 bases, in that order; junction bases with no gene match: 8. The CDR3 is CASSVEDRVGNEQFF. The CDR3 coding sequence is TGTGCCAGCAGCGTGGAGGACAGGGTAGGGAATGAGCAGTTCTTC.

V and J are TRBV28 and TRBJ1-2; unclear D gene. The germline V gene has CDR1 MDHEN and CDR2 SYDVKM. Trimming pared 2 bases from V and 5 bases from J, leaving 12 bases between. The CDR3 runs to 14 residues. This CDR3 is CASSLGPAGYGYTF. DNA for the CDR3: TGTGCCAGCAGTTTAGGCCCCGCGGGGTATGGCTACACCTTC.

V usage is TRBV11-3 and J usage is TRBJ2-7, with D unresolved. Trimming left V 3 bases short and J 3 bases short, with 9 bases between. CDR1 is SGHNT, CDR2 YENEEA, per germline. The CDR3 has 13 residues. CDR3 sequence (DNA): TGTGCCAGCAGCTTTTCGGAAAACTACGAGCAGTACTTC. Translating it yields CASSFSENYEQYF. The full variable domain, in which reference TRBV11-3 and TRBJ2-7 provide the parts outside the CDR3, is EAGVVQSPRYKIIEKKQPVAFWCNPISGHNTLYWYLQNLGQGPELLIRYENEEAVDDSQLPKDRFSAERLKGVDSTLKIQPAELGDSAVYLCASSFSENYEQYFGPGTRLTVT.

V is TRBV19 and J is TRBJ2-6; D is unresolved. The germline V gene encodes CDR1 LNHDA and CDR2 SQIVND (reference sequence). The CDR3 is 15 amino acids. V was clipped by 7 bases and J by 0 bases, with 10 bases between them. For the CDR3, the DNA is TGTGCCAGTACCCAATACCCCTCTGGGGCCAACGTCCTGACTTTC. This encodes CASTQYPSGANVLTF. Variable domain in full (rest from reference TRBV19 and TRBJ2-6): DGGITQSPKYLFRKEGQNVTLSCEQNLNHDAMYWYRQDPGQGLRLIYYSQIVNDFQKGDIAEGYSVSREKKESFPLTVTSAQKNPTAFYLCASTQYPSGANVLTFGAGSRLTVL.

This chain uses TRBV11-2 with TRBJ1-3; D is undetermined. Germline V lookup: CDR1 SGHAT, CDR2 FQNNGV. Trimming left V 0 bases short and J 0 bases short, with 3 bases between. The CDR3 totals 14 residues. This CDR3 is CASSLDSSGNTIYF. The CDR3 region has the DNA TGTGCCAGCAGCTTAGACAGCTCTGGAAACACCATATATTTT.